Following are 18 T cell receptor beta chains from one sample sequenced in a study of shared clonotypes between healthy human individuals. Here immunoSEQ multiplex PCR was the method, and the copy in TCRdb shows in-frame clones only, minus some. The repertoire has some 2.1 million clones, 85% to 95% of them found once; the top ten carry 0.1% to 0.15%. The source material was naive CD4+ T cells sorted from blood. Sample subset: CD45RA+ positively selected. The receptors here all came from a man aged 18 to 30 in good health.

This clone was found once. The chain joins TRBV7-9 to TRBJ1-5; no clear D. The CDR3 extends over 13 amino acids. V was pared by 5 bases and J by 7 bases, with 12 bases between. Germline V gene sequence: CDR1 SEHNR, CDR2 FQNEAQ (reference sequence). The DNA for the CDR3 is TGTGCCAGCAGCGCATCAGAAAACCAGCCCCAGCATTTT. This codes for CASSASENQPQHF. Combining the CDR3 with reference TRBV7-9 and TRBJ1-5 gives the whole variable domain DTGVSQNPRHKITKRGQNVTFRCDPISEHNRLYWYRQTLGQGPEFLTYFQNEAQLEKSRLLSDRFSAERPKGSFSTLEIQRTEQGDSAMYLCASSASENQPQHFGDGTRLSIL.

About this clone itself: This specimen includes other DNA sequences encoding the same CDR3. The chain uses TRBV30 and TRBJ1-3, with unresolved D. There are 11 residues in the CDR3. Trimming removed 1 base from V and 4 bases from J, with 2 bases in between. Germline lookup yields CDR1 GTSNPN and CDR2 SVGIG (reference sequence). The CDR3 nucleotides are TGTGCCTGGAGTGGCGGAAACACCATATATTTT. The encoded protein is CAWSGGNTIYF.

This clone came up once. Other DNA sequences in this specimen translate into the identical CDR3. This chain joins TRBV9 and TRBJ2-3; 13 positions agree with TRBD2. CDR1 SGDLS and CDR2 YYNGEE come from the germline V gene. Trimming cost V 4 bases and J 2 bases; bases outside gene matches: 4. The CDR3 has 16 residues. CDR3 amino acids: CASSPGLAGSTDTQYF. DNA of the CDR3: TGTGCCAGCAGCCCGGGACTAGCGGGATCCACAGATACGCAGTATTTT.

The chain combines TRBV19 with TRBJ2-1, with unresolved D. Germline assignment: CDR1 LNHDA and CDR2 SQIVND (reference sequence). The CDR3 contains 15 residues. V was cut by 3 bases and J by 5 bases, with 14 bases left in between. The CDR3 bases are TGTGCCAGTAGTATTGCGACGGTTGGACACAATGAGCAGTTCTTC. As protein: CASSIATVGHNEQFF.

This clone occurred once. This sequence joins TRBV10-3 and TRBJ2-2; 8 positions agree with TRBD2. The germline gives CDR1 ENHRY, CDR2 SYGVKD. The CDR3 is 15 amino acids. Unmatched junction bases numbered 3, after V lost 6 bases and J lost 0 bases. The CDR3 spells CAIRGSGTNTGELFF. The CDR3 DNA reads TGTGCCATCAGGGGTAGCGGGACGAACACCGGGGAGCTGTTTTTT.

The gene calls are TRBV10-3 and TRBJ2-6, with 9 bases that match TRBD1. Losses at the gene ends were 0 bases for V and 0 bases for J; bases not matched to a gene: 6. The germline V gene has CDR1 ENHRY and CDR2 SYGVKD. The CDR3 totals 19 residues. The CDR3 DNA sequence: TGTGCCATCAGTGAGTCTTCCGGGACAGGGAGCTCTGGGGCCAACGTCCTGACTTTC. It encodes CAISESSGTGSSGANVLTF.

This chain links TRBV6-4 with TRBJ2-1; D is perhaps TRBD1 (5 bases). CDR1 and CDR2 (germline): MRHNA, SNTAGT. CDR3 size: 15 residues. V shed 9 bases and J shed 0 bases, with 15 bases lying between them. The CDR3 DNA follows: TGTGCCAGTGCCAGGGAACCTGACTCCTACAATGAGCAGTTCTTC. Amino acid sequence: CASAREPDSYNEQFF.

This chain uses TRBV18 with TRBJ1-6; 9 nucleotides match TRBD1. The CDR3 is made up of 17 amino acids. The V and J ends lost 0 bases and 6 bases, in that order; junction bases with no gene match: 6. The germline V gene encodes CDR1 KGHSH and CDR2 LQKENI. The CDR3 DNA follows: TGTGCCAGCTCACCACCGGACCGGGACAGGGCTAATTCACCCCTCCACTTT. Protein product: CASSPPDRDRANSPLHF.

J is TRBJ2-5 and V is TRBV4-1; 12 nucleotides line up with TRBD2. Looked up from germline, CDR1 is MGHRA and CDR2 is YSYEKL. There are 20 residues in the CDR3. V was pared by 2 bases and J by 0 bases, with 13 bases of the junction left unmatched. The CDR3 is CASSQSTSGGPYKYQETQYF. DNA for the CDR3: TGCGCCAGCAGCCAAAGCACTAGCGGGGGGCCCTACAAGTACCAAGAGACCCAGTACTTC.

In DNA form, the CDR3 reads TGCGCCAGCAGCCCTTCGGGCAGGGCTGGAGATACGCAGTATTTT. Its protein product is CASSPSGRAGDTQYF. This chain connects TRBV4-3 to TRBJ2-3; D possibly corresponds to TRBD1 (5 bases). Per germline, CDR1 LGHNA and CDR2 YSLEER. The CDR3 totals 15 residues. V was clipped by 4 bases and J by 5 bases, with 16 bases between them.

This sequence joins TRBV7-2 and TRBJ1-5, with TRBD1 as a possible D gene (5 bases). V was clipped by 5 bases and J by 0 bases, with 11 bases between them. This CDR3 comprises 15 residues. Germline V gene sequence: CDR1 SGHTA, CDR2 FQGNSA. This CDR3 reads CASSTWTNSNQPQHF. The DNA for the CDR3 is TGTGCCAGCAGCACCTGGACAAATAGCAATCAGCCCCAGCATTTT.

In DNA form, the CDR3 reads TGTGCCAGCAGTGTTAACAGGGTAACCTACGAGCAGTACTTC. It encodes CASSVNRVTYEQYF. The J gene is TRBJ2-7, the V gene TRBV2, with TRBD1 as a possible D gene (6 bases). Trimming left V 4 bases short and J 2 bases short, with 12 bases between. The length of the CDR3 is 14 residues. Germline CDR1 SNHLY, CDR2 FYNNEI.

The chain recombines TRBV30 with TRBJ1-6, with D perhaps TRBD1 (6 bases). With 5 bases removed from V and 5 bases from J, the gap between germline ends came to 16 bases. The CDR3 length is 15 residues. Germline assignment: CDR1 GTSNPN and CDR2 SVGIG (reference sequence). The DNA of the CDR3 is TGTGCCTGGCTAAATTCGGACAGTAATAATTCACCCCTCCACTTT. Translation: CAWLNSDSNNSPLHF.

This clone was recorded only once. The V and J genes are TRBV18 and TRBJ1-2; D possibly corresponds to TRBD1 (5 bases). Germline CDR1 and CDR2: KGHSH and LQKENI. Trimming pared 3 bases from V and 6 bases from J, leaving 14 bases between. This CDR3 comprises 14 residues. CDR3 in amino acids: CASSPTDTQNGYTF. CDR3 nucleotide sequence: TGTGCCAGCTCACCGACAGACACCCAGAATGGCTACACCTTC.

Concerning this clone itself: Other DNA variants within this sample encode the same CDR3. V and J are TRBV9 and TRBJ2-5; 14 nucleotides match TRBD2. The germline CDR1 and CDR2 sequences are SGDLS and YYNGEE. V trimming: 3 bases; J trimming: 1 base; junction bases outside the gene matches: 5. There are 17 residues in the CDR3. CDR3 region: CASSAGTSGGLQETQYF. In DNA form, the CDR3 reads TGTGCCAGCAGCGCAGGGACTAGCGGGGGCCTCCAAGAGACCCAGTACTTC. Using reference TRBV9 and TRBJ2-5 for the parts outside the CDR3, the full variable domain is DSGVTQTPKHLITATGQRVTLRCSPRSGDLSVYWYQQSLDQGLQFLIQYYNGEERAKGNILERFSAQQFPDLHSELNLSSLELGDSALYFCASSAGTSGGLQETQYFGPGTRLLVL.

The gene calls are TRBV5-4 and TRBJ1-1; D possibly corresponds to TRBD1 (6 bases). Germline-derived CDR1 and CDR2 are SGHNT and YYREEE (reference sequence). Between the trimmed V and J ends, which lost 3 bases and 0 bases, there was a span of 12 bases. The CDR3 has 15 amino acids. The CDR3 spells CASSYRGGMNTEAFF. As DNA, the CDR3 is TGTGCCAGCAGCTACCGGGGGGGCATGAACACTGAAGCTTTCTTT.

The genes are TRBV5-1 and TRBJ1-6; D is undetermined. This CDR3 spans 14 amino acids. Germline CDR1 SGHRS, CDR2 YFSETQ. V lost 0 bases and J lost 7, with 8 bases in between. The CDR3 protein is CASSLDSSNSPLHF. CDR3 bases: TGCGCCAGCAGCTTGGACAGTAGCAATTCACCCCTCCACTTT.

The V gene is TRBV7-2, the J gene TRBJ1-2, with 12 bases matching TRBD1. The trim removed 8 bases at V and 3 bases at J, leaving 10 bases unmatched. This CDR3 has 16 amino acids. In germline, CDR1 is SGHTA, CDR2 FQGNSA. The CDR3, as DNA: TGTGCCAGCCCTGGAGGGGACAGGGGGCCGGACTATGGCTACACCTTC. The encoded protein is CASPGGDRGPDYGYTF.